A selection of T cell receptor beta chains follows, all from one sample in a study of T cells in Graves' hyperthyroidism and ophthalmopathy. A single record per CDR3 protein comes from TCRdb applying MiXCR to the multiplex PCR reads. The sample holds roughly 800,000 distinct CDR3 sequences, around 38% seen once. Sequencing input: blood. Every receptor here comes from a man aged 18 to 35 with Graves' hyperthyroidism. Both conserved end residues are part of each CDR3. Fields, in order: clone size, D gene, V gene, J gene, CDR3 DNA, CDR3 protein. A D gene is named only where the DNA matches it firmly. A clone size is listed for some rows: how often the clone was seen (once, few, many), or a class if it is expanded.

>-|TRBD2|TRBV9|TRBJ2-5
TGTGCCAGCAGCGCCCGGCGGGGGGGCAAAGAGACCCAGTACTTC
CASSARRGGKETQYF
>-|TRBD1|TRBV5-1|TRBJ2-7
TGCGCCAGCAGCCAAGATCCAGGACAGGGACCCTACGAGCAGTACTTC
CASSQDPGQGPYEQYF
>once|-|TRBV6-5|TRBJ2-2
TGTGCCAGCAGAGCGAATACAGGGACCGGGGAGCTGTTTTTT
CASRANTGTGELFF
>-|-|TRBV7-2|TRBJ1-1
TGTGCCAGCAGGGGGGGGCCCTTTGAAGCTTTCTTT
CASRGGPFEAFF
>-|TRBD1|TRBV7-9|TRBJ1-4
TGTGTCAGCAGCTTGTTCCATGCCGGGACAGGGATAGAAAAACTGTTTTTT
CVSSLFHAGTGIEKLFF
>many|-|TRBV20-1|TRBJ2-7
TGCAGTGCTGGCCTCAGGGGAAACGAGCAGTACTTC
CSAGLRGNEQYF
>-|-|TRBV24-1|TRBJ2-3
TGTGCCACCAGTGATGACCACGCAGATACGCAGTATTTT
CATSDDHADTQYF
>-|-|TRBV5-1|TRBJ1-1
TGCGCCAGCAGCTTGTGGTGGGAGAACACTGAAGCTTTCTTT
CASSLWWENTEAFF
>few|TRBD1|TRBV2|TRBJ1-1
TGTGCCAGCAGTTGGACAGGGTTTGGGAACACTGAAGCTTTCTTT
CASSWTGFGNTEAFF
>few|-|TRBV29-1|TRBJ1-2
TGCAGCGTTGAGGAGGGCGTAGGGTACACCTTC
CSVEEGVGYTF
>-|TRBD1|TRBV4-3|TRBJ2-5
TGCGCCAGCAGCCCCCTCCGGGACAGGGAAAAGACCCAGTACTTC
CASSPLRDREKTQYF
>-|TRBD1|TRBV11-1|TRBJ2-7
TGTGCCAGCAGCCCGGGACAGAGAGTCTCCTACGAGCAGTACTTC
CASSPGQRVSYEQYF
>-|-|TRBV15|TRBJ2-2
TGTGCCACCAGCAGCCAAGGGTTGGGCGGGGAGCTGTTTTTT
CATSSQGLGGELFF